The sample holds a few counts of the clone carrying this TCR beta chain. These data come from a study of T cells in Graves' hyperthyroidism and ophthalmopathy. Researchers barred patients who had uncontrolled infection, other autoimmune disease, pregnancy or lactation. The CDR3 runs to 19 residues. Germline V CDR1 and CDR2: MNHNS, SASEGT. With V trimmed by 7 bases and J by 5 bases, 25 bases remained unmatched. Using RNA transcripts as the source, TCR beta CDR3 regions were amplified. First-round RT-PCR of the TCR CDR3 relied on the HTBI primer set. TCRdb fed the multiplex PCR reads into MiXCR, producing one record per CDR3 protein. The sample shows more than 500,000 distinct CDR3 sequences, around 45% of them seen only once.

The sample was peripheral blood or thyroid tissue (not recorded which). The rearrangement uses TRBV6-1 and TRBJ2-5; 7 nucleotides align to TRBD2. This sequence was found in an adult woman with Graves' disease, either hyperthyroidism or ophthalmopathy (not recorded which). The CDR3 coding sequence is TGTGCCAGCACCCCGAAAGGAAGCGGGATTCCCGGGGAGGAGGAGACCCAGTACTTC. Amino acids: CASTPKGSGIPGEEETQYF.